This section outlines one T cell receptor (beta chain) sequence together with its context. Which antigen it targets is not known. There are no base qualities to consult, and no much larger clone falls within one base. The CDR3, from cysteine to phenylalanine, totals 14 residues. Of the read, only the CDR3 DNA is kept; its 42 bases are in frame from base 1. Based on the germline V gene (reference sequence), the CDR1 and CDR2 sequences are SEHNR and FQNEAQ. Trimming costs V 8 bases and J 0 bases, and their ends lie 11 bases apart. The receptor library was made with RACE. The sequencer was a NextSeq 500. During library preparation, unique molecular identifiers were attached to individual cDNA molecules so that TCRs could be counted quantitatively and reproducibly. For every blood RNA sample, sequencing covered both the TCR alpha and TCR beta chains. On the study's bioinformatics: Samples had a median of approximately 93,000 TCRs, with a range from roughly 20,000 to 690,600. The Decombinator software suite was used to annotate V, J and CDR3 in the TCR reads. For the PS versus PT1 abundance plots, all samples were subsampled to the same number of TCRs (28,000). TCRs were defined as expanded if absent before sensitization and observed at least eight times at the 2-week time point. The public reads were reprocessed in TCRdb via fastp at Q25 and MiXCR, keeping in-frame beta chains. Each record represents a unique CDR3 protein, reported with the most common genes and DNA among its rows. What appears here as the V and J calls and clone size reflects TCRdb's work, not the paper's. In all, the sample holds tens of thousands of distinct CDR3 sequences, and around a tenth of those were seen once. Around 6.8% of the sample rests with the top ten.

Explained via the paper, the time point label denotes: patch test 2, 6 weeks after DPC sensitization. This sample's treatment or condition label indicates: therapeutic diphenylcyclopropenone sensitization with weekly scalp DPC. Blood at each patch-test visit was drawn before the patch test was applied. Patients were considered eligible if aged 18 to 70, diagnosed with alopecia and deemed suitable for DPC therapy, and patients were excluded if pregnant. Total RNA was extracted from unfractionated whole blood that had been collected in Tempus Blood RNA tubes. The data were obtained in a study of human T cells and chemical hapten exposure (dated by TCRdb to the early 2020s). About the study as a whole: For sensitization, 2% DPC in acetone was applied to a 2 cm by 2 cm area of upper inner arm skin. Blood was sampled from patients pre-sensitization (week 0) and at 2, 6 and about 24 weeks after DPC sensitization. Libraries were pooled for sequencing, and per-sample TCR yields varied mainly because of small differences in library volumes within the pool. Nearly 30 alopecia patients provided blood for TCR sequencing at one to four time points (pre-sensitization, 2, 6 and 24 weeks). Peripheral blood TCR repertoire changes were tracked in vivo in alopecia patients during primary and secondary sensitization to the hapten diphenylcyclopropenone (DPC). Patch testing was done on the upper back using Finn chambers containing 0.01% DPC, and results were scored after 6 days according to International Contact Dermatitis Research Group standards. Patients additionally received weekly therapeutic DPC doses to the scalp throughout the approximately 22-week study period. The mostly female patient cohort included alopecia areata with under or over 50% scalp involvement, alopecia totalis and alopecia universalis. The full study reports these points: Alopecia, a presumed autoimmune disease, was present in all patients, so the immune response of the patients might differ from that of healthy individuals. No change with DPC sensitization was found in the number of TCRs above 1 in 1000 frequency, and no evidence of global repertoire structure alterations was found. A positive correlation was found between the number of PT1 expanded TCRs and patch test score, with significance reached at thresholds 8, 16 and 32 but not 4. Significantly more large CDR3 similarity clusters were formed by expanded TCRs than by pre-sensitization or healthy control sets, consistent with antigen-driven responses. Repeated subsampling changed both the strength of the expansion versus patch-test correlation and the threshold at which that correlation became significant.

The receptor chain draws on TRBV7-9 and TRBJ2-1; the D gene assignment is ambiguous. The TCR originated in a woman in her forties or fifties with alopecia areata. Some clones in this sample may be carry-over from other donors' samples. The specimen comprised whole blood, sampled in connection with sensitization to the hapten diphenylcyclopropenone (DPC). The DNA reads as follows: TGTGCCAGCGTTCGGCTTAGCTCCTACAATGAGCAGTTCTTC. Its product reads: CASVRLSSYNEQFF.